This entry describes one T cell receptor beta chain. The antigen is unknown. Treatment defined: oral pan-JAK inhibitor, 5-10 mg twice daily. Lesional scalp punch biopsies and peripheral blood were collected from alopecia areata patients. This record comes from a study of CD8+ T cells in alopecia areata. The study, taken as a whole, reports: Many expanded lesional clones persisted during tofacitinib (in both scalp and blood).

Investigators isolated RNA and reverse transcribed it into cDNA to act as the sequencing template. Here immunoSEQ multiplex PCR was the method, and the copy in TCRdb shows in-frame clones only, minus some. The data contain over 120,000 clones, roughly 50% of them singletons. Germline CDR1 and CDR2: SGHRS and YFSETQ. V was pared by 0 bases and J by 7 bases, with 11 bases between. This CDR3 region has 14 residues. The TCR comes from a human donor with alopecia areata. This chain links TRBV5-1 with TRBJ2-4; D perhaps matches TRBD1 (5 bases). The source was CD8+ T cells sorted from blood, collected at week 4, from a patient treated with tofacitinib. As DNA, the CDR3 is TGCGCCAGCAGCTTGGGCAGGGTCAGCAACATTCAGTACTTC. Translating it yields CASSLGRVSNIQYF.